The clone carrying this T cell receptor (beta chain) was counted many times. Its antigen is still unknown. This specimen belongs to a study of molecular identifiers for immune sequencing clone quantification. TCRdb reprocessed the PCR reads via MiXCR and lists one record per CDR3 protein. The sample consists of about 640,000 distinct CDR3 sequences, just under 20% of them appearing once. Notes on the study in general: Amid fewer than 1.3 million naive cells, spiked Jurkat TCR RNA from one cell was reportedly still detectable.

Sequencing was done on a sample of naive CD8+ T cells from blood, with Jurkat cell RNA spiked in. Sample subset: FACS-sorted CD8+CD4-CCR7+CD45RA+ naive T cells. The clonotype comes from a human donor in good health. Some libraries in this study had Jurkat cell RNA spiked in.

CDR3 region: CASSYSAGVADTQYF. DNA of the CDR3: TGTGCCAGCAGTTACTCAGCGGGAGTGGCAGATACGCAGTATTTT. The J gene is TRBJ2-3, the V gene TRBV6-2 or TRBV6-3; 8 positions match TRBD2. V trimming: 0 bases; J trimming: 4 bases; junction bases outside the gene matches: 3. The germline CDR1 and CDR2 sequences are MNHEY and SVGEGT. CDR3 size: 15 residues.